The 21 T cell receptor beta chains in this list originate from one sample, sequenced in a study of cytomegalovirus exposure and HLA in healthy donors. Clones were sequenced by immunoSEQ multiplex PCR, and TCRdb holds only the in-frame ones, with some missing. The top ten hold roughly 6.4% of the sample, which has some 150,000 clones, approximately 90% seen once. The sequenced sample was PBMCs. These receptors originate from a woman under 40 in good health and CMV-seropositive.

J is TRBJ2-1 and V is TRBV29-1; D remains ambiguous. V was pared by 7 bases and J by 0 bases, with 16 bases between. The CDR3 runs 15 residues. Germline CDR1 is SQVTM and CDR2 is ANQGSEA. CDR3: CSARGSLSSYNEQFF. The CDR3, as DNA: TGCAGCGCCCGCGGCTCCTTAAGCTCCTACAATGAGCAGTTCTTC.

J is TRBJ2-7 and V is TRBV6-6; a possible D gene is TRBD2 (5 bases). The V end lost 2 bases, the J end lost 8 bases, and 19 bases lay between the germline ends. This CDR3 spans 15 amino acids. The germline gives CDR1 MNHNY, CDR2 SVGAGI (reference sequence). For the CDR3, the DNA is TGTGCCAGCAGTTACCCGGACGGACTGCCCAATCAGCAGTACTTC. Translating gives CASSYPDGLPNQQYF.

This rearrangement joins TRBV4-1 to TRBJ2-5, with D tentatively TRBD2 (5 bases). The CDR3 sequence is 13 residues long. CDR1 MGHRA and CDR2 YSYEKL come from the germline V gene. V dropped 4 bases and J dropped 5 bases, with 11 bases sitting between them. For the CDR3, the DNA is TGCGCCAGCAGCCCTACTAGAGGGGAGACCCAGTACTTC. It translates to CASSPTRGETQYF.

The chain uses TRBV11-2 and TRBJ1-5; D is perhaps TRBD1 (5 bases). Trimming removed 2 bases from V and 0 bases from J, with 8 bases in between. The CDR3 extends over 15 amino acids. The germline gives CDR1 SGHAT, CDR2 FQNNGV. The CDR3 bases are TGTGCCAGCAGCTTATCGACAGCTAGCAATCAGCCCCAGCATTTT. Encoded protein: CASSLSTASNQPQHF.

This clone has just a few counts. The CDR3 coding sequence is TGTGCCAGTAGTTCAAGGACTAGGTCGGAACCCTATGAGCAGTTCTTC. As protein: CASSSRTRSEPYEQFF. This sequence joins TRBV19 and TRBJ2-1; 7 positions agree with TRBD2. The CDR3 totals 16 residues. Germline loops: CDR1 LNHDA, CDR2 SQIVND (reference sequence). V was clipped by 5 bases and J by 8 bases; unmatched bases: 15.

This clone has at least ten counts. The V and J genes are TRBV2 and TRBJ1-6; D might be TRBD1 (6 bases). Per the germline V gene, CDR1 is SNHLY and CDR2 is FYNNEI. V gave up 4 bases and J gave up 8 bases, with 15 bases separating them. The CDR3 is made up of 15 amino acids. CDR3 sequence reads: CASSGGGGMDSPLHF. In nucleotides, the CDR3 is TGTGCCAGCAGTGGCGGGGGCGGGATGGATTCACCCCTCCACTTT.

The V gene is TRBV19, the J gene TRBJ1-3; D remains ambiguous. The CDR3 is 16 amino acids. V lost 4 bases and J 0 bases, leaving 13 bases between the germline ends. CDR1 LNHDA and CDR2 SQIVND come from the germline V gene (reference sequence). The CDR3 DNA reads TGTGCCAGTAGTACACCGGGAGCTCCCTCTGGAAACACCATATATTTT. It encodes CASSTPGAPSGNTIYF. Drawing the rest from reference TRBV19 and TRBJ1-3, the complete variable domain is DGGITQSPKYLFRKEGQNVTLSCEQNLNHDAMYWYRQDPGQGLRLIYYSQIVNDFQKGDIAEGYSVSREKKESFPLTVTSAQKNPTAFYLCASSTPGAPSGNTIYFGEGSWLTVV.

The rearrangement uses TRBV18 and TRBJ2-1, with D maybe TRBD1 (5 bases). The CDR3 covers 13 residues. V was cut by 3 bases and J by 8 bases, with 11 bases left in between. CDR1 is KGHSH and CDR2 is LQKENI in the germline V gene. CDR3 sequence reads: CASSPSRVDEQFF. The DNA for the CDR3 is TGTGCCAGCTCACCCTCCAGGGTGGATGAGCAGTTCTTC.

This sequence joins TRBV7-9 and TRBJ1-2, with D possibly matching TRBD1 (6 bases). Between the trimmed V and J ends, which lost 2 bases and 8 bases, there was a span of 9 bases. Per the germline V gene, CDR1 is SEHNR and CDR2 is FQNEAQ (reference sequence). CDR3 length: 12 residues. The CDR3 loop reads CASSLRGGGYTF. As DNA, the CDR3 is TGTGCCAGCAGCTTAAGGGGGGGCGGCTACACCTTC.

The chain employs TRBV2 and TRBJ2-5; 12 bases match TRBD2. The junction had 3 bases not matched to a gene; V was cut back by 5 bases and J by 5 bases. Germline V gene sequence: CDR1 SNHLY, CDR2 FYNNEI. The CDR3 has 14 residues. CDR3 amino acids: CASSLAGGTETQYF. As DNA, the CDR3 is TGTGCCAGCAGTCTAGCGGGGGGGACGGAGACCCAGTACTTC.

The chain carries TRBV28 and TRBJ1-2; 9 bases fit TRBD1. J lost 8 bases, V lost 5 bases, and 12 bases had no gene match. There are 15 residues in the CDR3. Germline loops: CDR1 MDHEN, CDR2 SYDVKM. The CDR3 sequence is CASSPYTQGARGYTF. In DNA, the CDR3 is TGTGCCAGCAGTCCGTATACACAGGGGGCTCGGGGCTACACCTTC.

DNA for the CDR3: TGCGCCAGCAGCCAACGGGACAGTCGAGGAAAACTGTTTTTT. This gives the protein CASSQRDSRGKLFF. The V call is TRBV4-1, the J call TRBJ1-4, with 7 bases lining up with TRBD1. CDR1 is MGHRA, CDR2 YSYEKL, per germline. The J segment lost 10 bases and the V segment lost 2 bases, leaving 7 bases of the junction unmatched. The CDR3 extends over 14 amino acids.

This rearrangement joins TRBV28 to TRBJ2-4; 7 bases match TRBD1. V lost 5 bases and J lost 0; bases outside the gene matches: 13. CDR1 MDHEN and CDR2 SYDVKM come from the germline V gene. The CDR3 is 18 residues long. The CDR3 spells CASSRDSLSILAKNIQYF. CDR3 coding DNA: TGTGCCAGCAGTCGGGACAGCCTTTCTATCCTAGCCAAAAACATTCAGTACTTC.

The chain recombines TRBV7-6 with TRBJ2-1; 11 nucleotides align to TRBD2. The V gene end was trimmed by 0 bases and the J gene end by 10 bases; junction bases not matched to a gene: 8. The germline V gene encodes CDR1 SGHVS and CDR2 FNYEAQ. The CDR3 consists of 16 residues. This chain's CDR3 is CASSLARLAGGNEQFF. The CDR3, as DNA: TGTGCCAGCAGCTTAGCGCGGCTAGCGGGGGGAAACGAGCAGTTCTTC.

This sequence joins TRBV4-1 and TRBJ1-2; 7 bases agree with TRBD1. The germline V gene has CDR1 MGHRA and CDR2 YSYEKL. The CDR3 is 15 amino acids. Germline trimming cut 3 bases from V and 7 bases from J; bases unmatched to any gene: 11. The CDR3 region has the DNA TGCGCCAGCAGCCACGCGACAGGGAGTCCCCCTGGCTACACCTTC. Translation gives CASSHATGSPPGYTF.

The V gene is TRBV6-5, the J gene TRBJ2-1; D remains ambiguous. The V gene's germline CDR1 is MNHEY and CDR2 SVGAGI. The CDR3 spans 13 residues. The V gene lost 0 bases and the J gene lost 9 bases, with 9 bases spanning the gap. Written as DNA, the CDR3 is TGTGCCAGCAGTTACTCGATGTTCGGTGAGCAGTTCTTC. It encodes CASSYSMFGEQFF.

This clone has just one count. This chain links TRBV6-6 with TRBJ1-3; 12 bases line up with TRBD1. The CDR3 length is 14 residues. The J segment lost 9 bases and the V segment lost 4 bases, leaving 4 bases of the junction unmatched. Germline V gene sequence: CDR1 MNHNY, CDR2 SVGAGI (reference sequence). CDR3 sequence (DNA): TGTGCCAGCAGTTGGGACAGGGGGCTCAGCACCATATATTTT. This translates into CASSWDRGLSTIYF.

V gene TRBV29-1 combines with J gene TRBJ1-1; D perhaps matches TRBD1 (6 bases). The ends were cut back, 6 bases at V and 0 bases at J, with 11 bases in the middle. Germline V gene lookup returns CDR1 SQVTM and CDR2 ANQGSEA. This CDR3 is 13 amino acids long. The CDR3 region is CSVDRSMNTEAFF. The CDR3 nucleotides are TGCAGCGTGGACAGAAGCATGAACACTGAAGCTTTCTTT.

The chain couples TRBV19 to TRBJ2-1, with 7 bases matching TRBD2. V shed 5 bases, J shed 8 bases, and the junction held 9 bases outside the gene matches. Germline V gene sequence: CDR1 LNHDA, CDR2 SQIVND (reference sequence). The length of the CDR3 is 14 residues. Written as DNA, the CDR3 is TGTGCCAGTAGTGCTATAAGCGGGATAGATGAGCAGTTCTTC. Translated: CASSAISGIDEQFF.

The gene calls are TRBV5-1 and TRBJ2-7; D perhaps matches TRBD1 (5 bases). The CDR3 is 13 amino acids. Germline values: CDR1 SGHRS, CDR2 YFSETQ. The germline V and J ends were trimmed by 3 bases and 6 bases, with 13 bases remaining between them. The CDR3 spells CASSSDGQIEQYF. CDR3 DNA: TGCGCCAGCAGCTCGGATGGACAAATCGAGCAGTACTTC.

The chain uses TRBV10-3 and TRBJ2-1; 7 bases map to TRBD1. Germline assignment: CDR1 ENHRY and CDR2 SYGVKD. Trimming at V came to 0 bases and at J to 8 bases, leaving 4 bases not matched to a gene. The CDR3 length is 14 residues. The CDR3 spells CAISESAGGYEQFF. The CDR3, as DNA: TGTGCCATCAGTGAGTCCGCAGGGGGTTATGAGCAGTTCTTC.